This T cell receptor (beta chain) originates from a study of blood T cell repertoires in COVID-19. Across the study: PBMCs, B-cell-depleted T cells, or T cells were the source of the cDNA or gDNA that made up the material.

The repertoire was sequenced with immunoSEQ multiplex PCR; TCRdb's copy has only in-frame clones and lacks some. The sample has 410,000 or so clones, around nine tenths seen once. V shed 2 bases and J 8 bases; nucleotides not matched to a gene: 11. The CDR3 extends over 15 amino acids. Germline V gene lookup returns CDR1 SGHVS and CDR2 FQNEAQ. Material for sequencing was peripheral blood. This clonotype originated in a woman between 40 and 50 years old with COVID-19, enrolled during active disease. The chain employs TRBV7-8 and TRBJ1-2, with TRBD1 matching 7 bases. The CDR3 sequence: CASSLWDSERNGYTF. The CDR3 coding sequence is TGTGCCAGCAGCTTATGGGACAGTGAAAGGAACGGCTACACCTTC.